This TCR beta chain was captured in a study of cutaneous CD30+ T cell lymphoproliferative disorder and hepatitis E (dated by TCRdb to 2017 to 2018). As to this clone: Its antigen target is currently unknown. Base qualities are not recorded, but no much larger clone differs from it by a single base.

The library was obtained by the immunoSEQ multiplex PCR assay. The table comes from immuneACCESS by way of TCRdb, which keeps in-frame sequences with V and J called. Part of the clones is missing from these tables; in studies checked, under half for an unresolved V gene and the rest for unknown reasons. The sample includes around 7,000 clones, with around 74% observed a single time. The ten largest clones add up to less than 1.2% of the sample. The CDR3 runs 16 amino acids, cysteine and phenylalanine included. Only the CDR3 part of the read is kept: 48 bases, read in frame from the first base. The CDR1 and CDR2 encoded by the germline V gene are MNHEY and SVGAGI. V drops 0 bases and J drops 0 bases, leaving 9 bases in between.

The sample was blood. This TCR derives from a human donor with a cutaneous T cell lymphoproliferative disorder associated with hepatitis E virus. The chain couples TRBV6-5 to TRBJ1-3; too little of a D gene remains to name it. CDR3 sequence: CASSYSAKSSGNTIYF. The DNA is TGTGCCAGCAGTTACTCCGCCAAGAGCTCTGGAAACACCATATATTTT.